The 24 T cell receptor beta chains listed next were all sequenced from one sample in a study of a mutant IDH1 vaccine in newly diagnosed glioma. Time point meaning: baseline, week 1 (first vaccination visit). Regarding treatment: pre-vaccination baseline after standard-of-care therapy. Sequencing used immunoSEQ multiplex PCR; TCRdb keeps in-frame clones, though not all of them. The sample consists of 20,000 to 25,000 clones, about 85% of them appearing once. This specimen was PBMCs, taken from a glioma patient treated with radiotherapy, temozolomide or both. The receptors were gathered from a man aged 35 to 55 with glioma.

The CDR3 DNA reads TGTGCCAGTAGTCGCTTCCCGGGGGAGCAGTTCTTC. It encodes CASSRFPGEQFF. This rearrangement joins TRBV19 to TRBJ2-1; possible D gene TRBD2, 5 bases. Per germline, CDR1 LNHDA and CDR2 SQIVND (reference sequence). V gave up 5 bases and J gave up 10 bases, with 12 bases separating them. This CDR3 is 12 amino acids long.

The rearrangement uses TRBV1 and TRBJ2-1; the D call of TRBD2 is as the table states it, not checked on the DNA. TRBV1 counts as a pseudogene. The CDR3 has 13 amino acids. CDR3 bases: TGCACCAGCAGCCAGATTGTCGCGGGTGAGCAGTTCTTC. It specifies CTSSQIVAGEQFF.

The chain recombines TRBV14 with TRBJ2-7; the D is unclear. V lost 0 bases, J lost 4 bases, and 10 bases lay in between. Germline assignment: CDR1 SGHDN and CDR2 FVKESK. The length of the CDR3 is 14 residues. The CDR3: CASSQEVRTYEQYF. In DNA form, the CDR3 reads TGTGCCAGCAGCCAAGAGGTGAGAACTTACGAGCAGTACTTC.

This sequence joins TRBV20-1 and TRBJ1-4, with a tentative D call TRBD1 (5 bases). The CDR3 extends over 10 amino acids. Per germline, CDR1 DFQATT and CDR2 SNEGSKA (reference sequence). V was trimmed by 6 bases and J by 13 bases, leaving 12 bases between them. The CDR3 DNA sequence: TGCAGTGCCTCCTTTGGGGGACTGTTTTTT. It translates to CSASFGGLFF.

This clone showed up just once. One junction end does not reproduce the germline sequence, and a read error may be involved. The CDR3 loop reads CASSLLISYEQCF. DNA for the CDR3: TGTGCCAGCAGCTTGCTCATTTCCTACGAGCAGTGCTTC. The chain recombines TRBV5-6 with TRBJ2-7; no definite D call. The length of the CDR3 is 13 residues. Germline lookup yields CDR1 SGHDT and CDR2 YYEEEE.

This rearrangement joins TRBV7-9 to TRBJ2-7, with a tentative D call TRBD2 (8 bases). Germline V gene sequence: CDR1 SEHNR, CDR2 FQNEAQ (reference sequence). The V end was cut by 8 bases, the J end by 7 bases, with 21 bases between. The length of the CDR3 is 14 residues. The DNA of the CDR3 is TGTGCCAGCTCCGCCCGGGAGGGGGCGGGGGAGCAGTACTTC. This codes for CASSAREGAGEQYF.

This clone turned up a few times. This chain uses TRBV15 with TRBJ1-4; TRBD1 matches 9 bases. Germline trimming cut 1 base from V and 8 bases from J; bases unmatched to any gene: 5. This CDR3 has 15 amino acids. Germline lookup yields CDR1 LNHNV and CDR2 YYDKDF (reference sequence). The CDR3 region is CATSRVQTGGEKLFF. CDR3 sequence (DNA): TGTGCCACCAGCAGAGTACAGACAGGGGGAGAAAAACTGTTTTTT.

The chain combines TRBV4-2 with TRBJ1-2, with 7 positions matching TRBD1. Unmatched junction bases numbered 9, after V lost 4 bases and J lost 7 bases. This CDR3 has 14 residues. CDR1 is LGHNA, CDR2 YNFKEQ, per germline. CDR3 sequence: CASSPFMTGSGYTF. The CDR3 coding sequence is TGTGCCAGCAGCCCCTTCATGACAGGGTCTGGCTACACCTTC.

J is TRBJ2-7 and V is TRBV7-9; the D call may be TRBD1 or TRBD2 (6 bases each). The CDR3 totals 15 residues. The germline V gene has CDR1 SEHNR and CDR2 FQNEAQ (reference sequence). Deletions cut 4 bases from V and 6 bases from J, with 19 bases between. In DNA form, the CDR3 reads TGTGCCAGCAGCTCCAATTACGGGGGCCTCCTCGAGCAGTACTTC. Encoded protein: CASSSNYGGLLEQYF.

The CDR3 coding sequence is TGTGCCAGTAGCATCGGACACGTCCAAGAGACCCAGTACTTC. This codes for CASSIGHVQETQYF. The chain has TRBV19 and TRBJ2-5; the D gene is possibly TRBD1 (5 bases). CDR1 and CDR2 (germline): LNHDA, SQIVND (reference sequence). This CDR3 region has 14 residues. The V gene lost 6 bases and the J gene lost 1 base, with 12 bases spanning the gap.

This chain uses TRBV12-5 with TRBJ2-1; the match to TRBD1 covers 8 bases. V dropped 2 bases and J dropped 6; count of bases not matched to a gene: 6. This CDR3 is built from 15 residues. The V gene's germline CDR1 is LGHNT and CDR2 FRNRAP. DNA of the CDR3: TGTGCTAGTGGTTTGCACAGGGGGATTGTCAATGAGCAGTTCTTC. It codes for CASGLHRGIVNEQFF.

The table lists this clone with a few counts. The chain employs TRBV6-1 and TRBJ1-1; no definite D call. With 3 bases removed from V and 7 bases from J, the gap between germline ends came to 15 bases. CDR1 is MNHNS and CDR2 is SASEGT in the germline V gene. The length of the CDR3 is 14 residues. The CDR3 is CASSETLGRVEAFF. The CDR3 DNA reads as TGTGCCAGCAGTGAGACCCTGGGGAGGGTTGAAGCTTTCTTT.

The chain employs TRBV2 and TRBJ1-2, with no clear D. This CDR3 has 15 residues. Trimming took off 6 bases at V and 4 bases at J, with 18 bases between the two ends. CDR1 and CDR2 (germline): SNHLY, FYNNEI. This chain's CDR3 is CASRTSVRGSYGYTF. DNA for the CDR3: TGTGCCAGCAGGACATCGGTGAGAGGATCCTATGGCTACACCTTC. Combining the CDR3 with reference TRBV2 and TRBJ1-2 gives the whole variable domain EPEVTQTPSHQVTQMGQEVILRCVPISNHLYFYWYRQILGQKVEFLVSFYNNEISEKSEIFDDQFSVERPDGSNFTLKIRSTKLEDSAMYFCASRTSVRGSYGYTFGSGTRLTVV.

The chain carries TRBV29-1 and TRBJ2-6; D unresolved. Germline V gene data show CDR1 as SQVTM and CDR2 as ANQGSEA. This CDR3 spans 12 amino acids. The V end was cut by 7 bases, the J end by 5 bases, with 9 bases between. CDR3 loop: CSARTRANVLTF. CDR3 nucleotides: TGCAGCGCCCGGACCAGGGCCAACGTCCTGACTTTC.

This clone appeared once. V gene TRBV28 combines with J gene TRBJ1-4; a possible D gene is TRBD1 (5 bases). This CDR3 contains 14 residues. CDR1 and CDR2 (germline): MDHEN, SYDVKM. The germline V and J ends were trimmed by 3 bases and 6 bases, with 11 bases remaining between them. CDR3 nucleotides: TGTGCCAGCAGTTTGCAGGGAAAACATGAAAAACTGTTTTTT. This codes for CASSLQGKHEKLFF.

A single count supports this clone. The chain links TRBV18 to TRBJ2-2; D is ambiguous. CDR3 length equals 15 residues. Trimming took 1 base from V and 1 from J, leaving 7 bases between them. Germline-derived CDR1 and CDR2 are KGHSH and LQKENI. The CDR3 sequence: CASSPRQLNTGELFF. CDR3 sequence (DNA): TGTGCCAGCTCACCACGGCAGCTGAACACCGGGGAGCTGTTTTTT.

The CDR3 coding sequence is TGTGCCAGCAGCAACCGGGCCACTCTTAATTCACCCCTCCACTTT. Its translation is CASSNRATLNSPLHF. V and J are TRBV7-8 and TRBJ1-6; no firm D call. Germline CDR1 SGHVS, CDR2 FQNEAQ. The CDR3 loop spans 15 amino acids. Trimming pared 5 bases from V and 6 bases from J, leaving 14 bases between.

The chain has TRBV10-3 and TRBJ2-7, with D perhaps matching TRBD2 (6 bases). V lost 2 bases, J lost 7 bases, and 9 bases lay in between. The CDR3 spans 12 residues. In germline, CDR1 is ENHRY, CDR2 SYGVKD. This CDR3 is CAISEPGREQYV. Here the CDR3 DNA reads TGTGCCATCAGTGAGCCAGGGAGGGAGCAGTACGTC.

This chain connects TRBV5-1 to TRBJ2-7, with 9 nucleotides matching TRBD1. With 5 bases clipped from V and 4 bases from J, the junction kept 4 bases outside the gene matches. There are 13 residues in the CDR3. CDR1 and CDR2 (germline): SGHRS, YFSETQ. The CDR3 DNA follows: TGCGCCAGCAGTCCTGACAGGGGGTACGAGCAGTACTTC. This sequence encodes CASSPDRGYEQYF.

The V and J genes are TRBV7-6 and TRBJ1-5, with a possible D match to TRBD1 (6 bases). V was shortened by 5 bases and J by 7 bases, with 18 bases between the two germline ends. This CDR3 has 15 residues. In germline, CDR1 is SGHVS, CDR2 FNYEAQ. The CDR3 spells CASSPQWGRPQPQHF. CDR3 nucleotides: TGTGCCAGCAGCCCACAATGGGGGCGGCCCCAGCCCCAGCATTTT.

The chain joins TRBV5-1 to TRBJ2-2; D remains unclear. The CDR3 consists of 14 residues. Trimming removed 4 bases from V and 5 bases from J, with 12 bases in between. CDR1 and CDR2 (germline): SGHRS, YFSETQ. The CDR3 DNA is TGCGCCAGCAGCATGTCATTACAGACCGGGGAGCTGTTTTTT. It yields the protein CASSMSLQTGELFF.

The chain carries TRBV19 and TRBJ1-1, with TRBD1 identical over 9 bases. Germline V gene sequence: CDR1 LNHDA, CDR2 SQIVND (reference sequence). V shed 3 bases and J 5 bases; nucleotides not matched to a gene: 7. This CDR3 spans 15 amino acids. The CDR3 nucleotides are TGTGCCAGTAGTATGCCCGGGACAGGGAGAACTGAAGCTTTCTTT. Translating gives CASSMPGTGRTEAFF.

The rearrangement links TRBV4-3 to TRBJ1-4; D ambiguous. From germline, CDR1 is LGHNA and CDR2 YSLEER. The CDR3 is 15 amino acids. Trimming took 1 base from V and 7 from J, leaving 13 bases between them. This chain's CDR3 is CASSQGGTEAEKLFF. The CDR3 region has the DNA TGCGCCAGCAGCCAAGGAGGCACAGAAGCTGAAAAACTGTTTTTT.

V is TRBV5-1 and J is TRBJ1-2; 7 bases fit TRBD1. The CDR3 totals 15 residues. V gave up 3 bases and J gave up 0 bases; unmatched junction bases: 5. Germline lookup yields CDR1 SGHRS and CDR2 YFSETQ. As DNA, the CDR3 is TGCGCCAGCAGCTGGGGGACAGTTGCTAACTATGGCTACACCTTC. Translation gives CASSWGTVANYGYTF. Full variable domain (outside the CDR3, taken from reference TRBV5-1 and TRBJ1-2): KAGVTQTPRYLIKTRGQQVTLSCSPISGHRSVSWYQQTPGQGLQFLFEYFSETQRNKGNFPGRFSGRQFSNSRSEMNVSTLELGDSALYLCASSWGTVANYGYTFGSGTRLTVV.